This record covers a single T cell receptor (beta chain). Its antigen is unknown. This sample is drawn from a study of beta chain features in type 1 diabetes. Across the study: There was similarity between patients and healthy donors in age, gender and cell yields.

All of the isolated RNA was reverse transcribed, so expressed TCRB transcripts were sequenced. The table came from immunoSEQ multiplex PCR; TCRdb's copy has only in-frame clones and leaves some out. This sample carries 300,000 to 350,000 clones, around 8% of them seen once, and the ten largest clones take less than 0.45%. Broader study findings: Compared to healthy donors, patients appeared to have naive, central memory and Treg TCRB repertoires that were more alike. Researchers report that Type 1 diabetes patients had moderately but significantly shorter TCRB CDR3s across all four CD4+ subsets. Patients with type 1 diabetes carried fewer insertions and had more deletions at their VDJ junctions.

This receptor was identified in a woman between 18 and 29 years old in good health. The source material was central memory CD4+ T cells from blood.

The CDR3, as DNA: TGCAGTGCTAGCTACAGGGAAGCTTTCTTT. Protein sequence: CSASYREAFF. V is TRBV20-1 and J is TRBJ1-1; D is perhaps TRBD1 (5 bases). Germline CDR1 is DFQATT and CDR2 is SNEGSKA (reference sequence). CDR3 size: 10 residues. V was trimmed by 3 bases and J by 8 bases, leaving 7 bases between them.